This TCR beta chain was observed in a study of T cell responses to AZD1222 COVID-19 vaccine. The protocol was immunoSEQ multiplex PCR, while the TCRdb copy is restricted to in-frame clones and leaves out a portion. This table has roughly 150,000 clones, roughly 93% appearing once. Study results and limitations: Only a handful of AZD1222 recipients tested seropositive at baseline. A rise in Spike-specific TCR breadth and depth followed two AZD1222 doses. There were mostly white British donors and more females than males, and clonal diversity was possibly underestimated.

This CDR3 has 14 residues. V lost 1 base, J lost 5 bases, and 2 bases stayed unmatched. Germline CDR1 and CDR2: MNHEY and SVGEGT. About this clone itself: Its target is unknown.

J is TRBJ1-5 and V is TRBV6-2 or TRBV6-3, with 7 bases matching TRBD1. The TCR was taken from an adult who received the AZD1222 COVID-19 vaccine. Source: peripheral blood, taken 28 days after the second AZD1222 dose. DNA of the CDR3: TGTGCCAGCAGTTACTTAGGGGGCCATCAGCCCCAGCATTTT. This codes for CASSYLGGHQPQHF.